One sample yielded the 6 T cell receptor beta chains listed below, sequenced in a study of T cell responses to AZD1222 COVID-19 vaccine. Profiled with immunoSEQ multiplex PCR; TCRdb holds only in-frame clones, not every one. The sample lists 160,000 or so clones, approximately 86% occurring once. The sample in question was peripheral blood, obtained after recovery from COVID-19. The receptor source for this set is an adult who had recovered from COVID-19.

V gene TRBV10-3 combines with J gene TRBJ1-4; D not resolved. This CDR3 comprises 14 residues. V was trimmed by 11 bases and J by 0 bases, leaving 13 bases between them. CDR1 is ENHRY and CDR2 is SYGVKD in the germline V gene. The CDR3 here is CASARDATNEKLFF. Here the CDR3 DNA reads TGTGCCTCCGCTAGAGATGCAACTAATGAAAAACTGTTTTTT.

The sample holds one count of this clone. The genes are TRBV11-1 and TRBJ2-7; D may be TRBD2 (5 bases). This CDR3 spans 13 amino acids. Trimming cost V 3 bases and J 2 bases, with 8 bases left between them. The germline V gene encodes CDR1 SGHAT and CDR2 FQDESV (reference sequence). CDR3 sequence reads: CASSLGAAYEQYF. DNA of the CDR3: TGTGCCAGCAGCTTGGGAGCAGCCTACGAGCAGTACTTC.

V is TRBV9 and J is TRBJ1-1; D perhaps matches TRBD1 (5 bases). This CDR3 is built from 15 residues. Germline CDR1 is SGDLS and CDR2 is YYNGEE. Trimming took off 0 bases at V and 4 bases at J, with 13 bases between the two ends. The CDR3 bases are TGTGCCAGCAGCGTAGATGGGCAGGGTGGCACTGAAGCTTTCTTT. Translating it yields CASSVDGQGGTEAFF.

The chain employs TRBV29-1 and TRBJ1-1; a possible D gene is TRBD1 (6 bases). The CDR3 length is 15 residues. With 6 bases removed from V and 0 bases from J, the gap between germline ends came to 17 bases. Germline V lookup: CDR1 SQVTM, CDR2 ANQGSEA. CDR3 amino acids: CSVQGTRNLNTEAFF. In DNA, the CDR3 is TGCAGCGTACAGGGTACGCGGAATTTGAACACTGAAGCTTTCTTT.

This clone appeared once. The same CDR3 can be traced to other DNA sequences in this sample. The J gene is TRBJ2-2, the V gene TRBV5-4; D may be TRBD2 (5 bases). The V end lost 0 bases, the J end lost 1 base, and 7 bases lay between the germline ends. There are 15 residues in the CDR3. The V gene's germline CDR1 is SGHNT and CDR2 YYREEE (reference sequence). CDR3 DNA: TGTGCCAGCAGCTTGGGAGGGAGGAACACCGGGGAGCTGTTTTTT. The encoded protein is CASSLGGRNTGELFF.

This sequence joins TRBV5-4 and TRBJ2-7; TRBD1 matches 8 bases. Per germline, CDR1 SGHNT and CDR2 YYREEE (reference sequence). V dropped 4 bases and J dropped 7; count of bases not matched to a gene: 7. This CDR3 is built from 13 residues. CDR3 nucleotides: TGTGCCAGCAGCCCGGGACAGGCCCCAGAGCAGTACTTC. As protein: CASSPGQAPEQYF.